These 11 T cell receptor beta chains were all obtained from the same sample, sequenced in a study of tissue T cells after allogeneic stem cell transplantation. Only in-frame clones appear in the TCRdb table, and some are missing; sequencing was by immunoSEQ multiplex PCR. The data hold 40,000 to 50,000 clones, with around 70% observed a single time. The sequenced sample consisted of sorted cells pooled from one or two spleens. These receptors all come from a pool of C57BL/6 mice in good health.

About this clone itself: Gene names are the mouse ones. The sequenced fragment ends 1 residue before the CDR3 boundary, so the rest is inferred from the germline J gene. The chain employs TRBV13-3 and TRBJ2-1; 14 bases fit TRBD2. This CDR3 has 16 amino acids. Germline V gene lookup returns CDR1 NNHDY and CDR2 SYVADS. Trimming at V came to 5 bases and at J to 7 bases, leaving 8 bases not matched to a gene. CDR3 in amino acids: CASRRGTGGAPAEQFF. The CDR3 bases that were read are TGTGCCAGCAGGAGGGGGACTGGGGGGGCGCCGGCTGAGCAGTTC.

This clone has a handful of counts. Mouse names are used for the genes. Other DNA sequences in the same sample also yield this CDR3. The sequenced CDR3 bases are TGTGCCAGCAGTCTGGGTAACCAAGACACCCAGTAC. Encoded protein: CASSLGNQDTQY. The complete CDR3 reads CASSLGNQDTQYF. The chain carries TRBV26 and TRBJ2-5; D call uncertain. The read terminates 1 residue ahead of where the CDR3 ends, so the germline J gene completes it. The V end lost 2 bases, the J end lost 0 bases, and 3 bases lay between the germline ends. The CDR3 consists of 13 residues. Germline V CDR1 and CDR2: KGHPV, FQNQEV (reference sequence).

This clone has just a few counts. Genes and germline are mouse. The CDR3 end lies 1 residue beyond the end of the read and is filled in from the germline J gene. The chain has TRBV15 and TRBJ2-7; 7 nucleotides match TRBD1. Germline V gene data show CDR1 as SGHND and CDR2 as FRSKSL. The CDR3 length is 13 residues. V gave up 6 bases and J gave up 1 base; unmatched junction bases: 3. The sequenced part of the CDR3 DNA is TGTGCCAGCAGGTCGGGACAGTCCTATGAACAGTAC. Amino acid sequence: CASRSGQSYEQY. The full CDR3 reads CASRSGQSYEQYF.

This clone was counted once. Gene names are mouse gene names. The read stops 1 residue short of the end of the CDR3; the missing end is completed from the germline J gene. V is TRBV19 and J is TRBJ1-3; D may be TRBD1 (6 bases). Germline V lookup: CDR1 FNHDT, CDR2 SITEND (reference sequence). There are 15 residues in the CDR3. Trimming left V 5 bases short and J 0 bases short, with 12 bases between. CDR3 bases read: TGTGCCAGCAGACCGGGACACAATTCTGGAAATACGCTCTAT. Translated: CASRPGHNSGNTLY. The whole CDR3 protein reads CASRPGHNSGNTLYF. Together with reference TRBV19 and TRBJ1-3, the CDR3 gives the full variable domain: GGIITQTPKFLIGQEGQKLTLKCQQNFNHDTMYWYRQDSGKGLRLIYYSITENDLQKGDLSEGYDASREKKSSFSLTVTSAQKNEMAVFLCASRPGHNSGNTLYFGEGSRLIVV.

Concerning this clone: The listed genes are named as in mouse. The CDR3 is cut off 1 residue early in the read; its end comes from the germline J gene. J is TRBJ2-5 and V is TRBV12-2; TRBD2 matches at 8 bases. After removal of 0 bases from V and 2 bases from J, the junction contained 3 bases not matched to a gene. The CDR3 covers 15 residues. CDR1 and CDR2 (germline): SGHLS, HYDKME. The DNA read from the CDR3 is TGTGCCAGCTCTCTCACACTGGGGGTCCAAGACACCCAGTAC. It encodes CASSLTLGVQDTQY. The whole CDR3 sequence reads CASSLTLGVQDTQYF.

Regarding this clone: Germline and genes here are mouse. The missing CDR3 end, 1 residue past where the read stops, is filled in from the germline J gene. The gene calls are TRBV14 and TRBJ2-4, with 9 bases matching TRBD2. From germline, CDR1 is SGHDT and CDR2 FRDEAV. The length of the CDR3 is 15 residues. After removal of 4 bases from V and 0 bases from J, the junction contained 3 bases not matched to a gene. Incomplete CDR3 DNA: TGTGCCAGCAGTCCTGGGGGGGGGAGTCAAAACACCTTGTAC. It codes for CASSPGGGSQNTLY. The entire CDR3 protein is CASSPGGGSQNTLYF.

This clone was observed a handful of times. The germline and genes are mouse ones. The CDR3: CASSSRGYEQYF. CDR3 DNA (partial): TGTGCCAGCAGCTCCAGGGGATATGAACAGTAC. The chain employs TRBV3 and TRBJ2-7; D may be TRBD1 (6 bases). Read sequence stops 1 residue before the CDR3 end, and the germline J gene provides the missing end. Germline values: CDR1 SNHLY, CDR2 FYNGKV (reference sequence). V dropped 4 bases and J dropped 4 bases, with 8 bases sitting between them. The CDR3 contains 12 residues.

This clone showed up just a few times. The genes are named according to mouse. From the germline J gene comes the end of the CDR3, since the read stops 1 residue before it. V and J are TRBV16 and TRBJ2-7; 12 bases line up with TRBD2. The ends lost 4 bases at V and 7 bases at J; junction bases unmatched: 2. This CDR3 is built from 13 residues. The germline V gene has CDR1 SGHSA and CDR2 FRNQAP. The covered CDR3 bases are TGTGCAAGCAGCTCGGACTGGGGGGGAGAACAGTAC. It codes for CASSSDWGGEQY. The entire CDR3 reads CASSSDWGGEQYF. Full variable domain (outside the CDR3, taken from reference TRBV16 and TRBJ2-7): NAGVIQTPRHKVTGKGQEATLWCEPISGHSAVFWYRQTIVQGLEFLTYFRNQAPIDDSGMPKERFSAQMPNQSHSTLKIQSTQPQDSAVYLCASSSDWGGEQYFGPGTRLTVL.

Details on this clone: Gene names and germline match the mouse. The CDR3 goes on 1 residue after the read ends, and that part is filled in from the germline J gene. This chain joins TRBV3 and TRBJ1-1; 8 nucleotides line up with TRBD1. The CDR3 totals 13 residues. Losses at the gene ends were 5 bases for V and 5 bases for J; bases not matched to a gene: 4. Germline V gene sequence: CDR1 SNHLY, CDR2 FYNGKV (reference sequence). The covered CDR3 bases are TGTGCCAGCAGCCCTCGACAGGGGACAGAAGTCTTC. The encoded protein is CASSPRQGTEVF. The CDR3 as a whole reads CASSPRQGTEVFF.

Points on this clone: Gene names are mouse gene names. The read terminates 1 residue ahead of where the CDR3 ends, so the germline J gene completes it. J is TRBJ2-7 and V is TRBV5, with 8 bases fitting TRBD1. CDR1 and CDR2 from the germline V gene are LGHNA and YNLKQL (reference sequence). The CDR3 loop spans 17 amino acids. With V trimmed by 0 bases and J by 0 bases, 7 bases remained unmatched. The chain's CDR3 is CASSQDPRTGSSYEQYF. Partial CDR3 DNA: TGTGCCAGCAGCCAAGATCCCCGGACAGGGAGCTCCTATGAACAGTAC.

Details on this clone: Gene names refer to mouse genes. The read halts 1 residue ahead of the CDR3 end, with the missing end drawn from the germline J gene. The rearrangement uses TRBV3 and TRBJ2-1, with 7 bases that match TRBD1. The V gene end was trimmed by 7 bases and the J gene end by 4 bases; junction bases not matched to a gene: 4. Germline lookup yields CDR1 SNHLY and CDR2 FYNGKV (reference sequence). This CDR3 region has 13 residues. The covered CDR3 bases are TGTGCCAGCAACCGGGACAGATATGCTGAGCAGTTC. Amino acid sequence: CASNRDRYAEQF. The entire CDR3 protein is CASNRDRYAEQFF.